The 25 T cell receptor beta chains reported below all come from one sample, sequenced in a study of shared clonotypes between healthy human individuals. Repertoires were generated with immunoSEQ multiplex PCR, while TCRdb's copy carries only in-frame clones and drops some. The sample lists roughly 500,000 clones; 76% were seen once. The sequencing sample was made of PBMCs. These receptors were taken from a woman aged 40 to 50 in good health. Some clones in this sample may be carry-over from other donors' samples.

The chain combines TRBV5-4 with TRBJ1-2, with D unresolved. Germline-derived CDR1 and CDR2 are SGHNT and YYREEE (reference sequence). The V and J ends lost 6 bases and 10 bases respectively, with 19 bases between them. The CDR3 is 13 residues long. CDR3 DNA sequence: TGTGCCAGCAACGTACAGCCAAATTTGGACTACACCTTC. Its translation is CASNVQPNLDYTF.

V usage is TRBV7-9 and J usage is TRBJ1-2; TRBD1 matches 9 bases. Germline CDR1 reads SEHNR; CDR2 reads FQNEAQ (reference sequence). This CDR3 has 12 amino acids. V was clipped by 4 bases and J by 7 bases; unmatched bases: 1. The CDR3: CASSSTGGGYTF. CDR3 nucleotide sequence: TGTGCCAGCAGCTCGACAGGGGGTGGCTACACCTTC.

The chain uses TRBV28 and TRBJ1-2; D is ambiguous. The germline CDR1 and CDR2 sequences are MDHEN and SYDVKM. This CDR3 has 16 residues. V lost 1 base to trimming and J lost 0 bases, with 12 bases between them. CDR3 DNA sequence: TGTGCCAGCAGTTTATTTATTGGTGGCGCTAACTATGGCTACACCTTC. This gives the protein CASSLFIGGANYGYTF.

The chain is built from TRBV7-9 and TRBJ2-3; D may match TRBD1 or TRBD2 (6 bases each). Germline V gene data show CDR1 as SEHNR and CDR2 as FQNEAQ (reference sequence). The CDR3 is 16 residues long. V lost 7 bases and J lost 0, with 17 bases in between. CDR3 nucleotide sequence: TGTGCCAGCACTCCACGGAGGGGGGTTAGCACAGATACGCAGTATTTT. It specifies CASTPRRGVSTDTQYF.

This chain joins TRBV11-1 and TRBJ2-1, with 7 bases aligning to TRBD2. The CDR3 sequence is 13 residues long. Germline CDR1 reads SGHAT; CDR2 reads FQDESV (reference sequence). Trimming at V came to 5 bases and at J to 7 bases, leaving 5 bases not matched to a gene. DNA of the CDR3: TGTGCCAGCAGCGATGGACTAGGGAATGAGCAGTTCTTC. Encoded protein: CASSDGLGNEQFF.

Turning to this clone: Relative to the germline gene, one junction end is altered; a read error may explain this. J is TRBJ1-1 and V is TRBV29-1; D is unclear. This CDR3 comprises 15 residues. Germline assignment: CDR1 SQVTM and CDR2 ANQGSEA. CDR3 sequence reads: CSVDKEGIGITEALF. The CDR3, as DNA: TGCAGCGTTGATAAAGAAGGGATTGGGATCACTGAAGCTCTCTTT.

This clone appeared a single time. The chain employs TRBV28 and TRBJ1-5; 8 nucleotides match TRBD1. This CDR3 is 15 amino acids long. The V and J ends lost 2 bases and 6 bases, in that order; junction bases with no gene match: 6. Germline CDR1 and CDR2: MDHEN and SYDVKM. CDR3 sequence: CASSLSQGAGQPQHF. For the CDR3, the DNA is TGTGCCAGCAGTTTAAGCCAGGGGGCAGGTCAGCCCCAGCATTTT.

Turning to this clone: A single base separates this from a much larger clone, so it may be a read error. The identical CDR3 is also encoded by other nucleotide sequences in the sample. The chain links TRBV6-4 to TRBJ2-2, with D uncertain. Germline CDR1 reads MRHNA; CDR2 reads SNTAGT. The length of the CDR3 is 13 residues. Trimming pared 2 bases from V and 0 bases from J, leaving 1 base between. CDR3 nucleotides: TGTGCCAGCAGTGACGCGAACACCGGGGAGCTGTTTTTT. Its translation is CASSDANTGELFF.

This clone was detected a few times. A read error may explain this, as a much larger clone is one base away. V and J are TRBV7-9 and TRBJ1-2; 7 bases align to TRBD1. The CDR3 is made up of 14 amino acids. V shed 1 base, J shed 12 bases, and the junction held 11 bases outside the gene matches. Germline V gene lookup returns CDR1 SEHNR and CDR2 FQNEAQ (reference sequence). Here the CDR3 DNA reads TGTGCCAGCAGCTTAGATACAGGGGCACCCGGCCACACCTTC. Its translation is CASSLDTGAPGHTF.

J is TRBJ2-7 and V is TRBV7-2; D is possibly TRBD1 or TRBD2 (6 bases each). The CDR3 has 11 residues. Trimming left V 5 bases short and J 7 bases short, with 9 bases between. CDR1 is SGHTA and CDR2 is FQGNSA in the germline V gene. The CDR3 DNA sequence: TGTGCCAGCAGCGGAGGGGGGGAGCAGTACTTC. This codes for CASSGGGEQYF.

In nucleotides, the CDR3 is TGTGCCAGCAGCCAAGAGCAACAGAGGTCGGAGACCCAGTACTTC. Its protein product is CASSQEQQRSETQYF. The rearrangement uses TRBV4-2 and TRBJ2-5; D gene unclear. Trimming removed 0 bases from V and 5 bases from J, with 13 bases in between. Germline lookup yields CDR1 LGHNA and CDR2 YNFKEQ. This CDR3 comprises 15 residues.

The chain uses TRBV4-2 and TRBJ2-3; TRBD1 matches 10 bases. This CDR3 has 15 amino acids. Germline CDR1 is LGHNA and CDR2 is YNFKEQ. V lost 7 bases and J lost 5; bases outside the gene matches: 9. The CDR3 reads CASNPTGTGVDTQYF. DNA for the CDR3: TGTGCCAGCAACCCGACCGGGACAGGGGTAGATACGCAGTATTTT.

The genes are TRBV9 and TRBJ2-7; TRBD2 matches 7 bases. Germline V lookup: CDR1 SGDLS, CDR2 YYNGEE. This CDR3 is 15 amino acids long. Trimming cost V 4 bases and J 0 bases; bases outside gene matches: 7. This CDR3 is CASSPSGTTSYEQYF. Here the CDR3 DNA reads TGTGCCAGCAGCCCCTCCGGGACTACCTCCTACGAGCAGTACTTC.

J is TRBJ2-7 and V is TRBV27; possibly TRBD2 for D (5 bases). This CDR3 region has 11 residues. V lost 6 bases and J lost 6, with 9 bases in between. Germline loops: CDR1 MNHEY, CDR2 SMNVEV (reference sequence). Here the CDR3 reads CASSLGSEQYF. The CDR3 region has the DNA TGTGCCAGCAGCCTGGGGAGCGAGCAGTACTTC.

In regard to this clone: A much larger clone differs by one base, so this may be a read error. The chain couples TRBV27 to TRBJ1-2; 8 positions agree with TRBD1. Per the germline V gene, CDR1 is MNHEY and CDR2 is SMNVEV (reference sequence). The CDR3 is made up of 13 amino acids. DNA of the CDR3: TGTGCCAGCAGGTTATCAGGGGGCGATGCCTACACCTTC. Translation gives CASRLSGGDAYTF.

This clone was seen a single time. CDR3 loop: CASSPAGLNTGELFF. DNA for the CDR3: TGTGCCAGCTCACCGGCGGGACTTAACACCGGGGAGCTGTTTTTT. V is TRBV18 and J is TRBJ2-2, with D perhaps matching TRBD2 (6 bases). V dropped 3 bases and J dropped 2 bases, with 10 bases sitting between them. The CDR3 totals 15 residues. The V gene's germline CDR1 is KGHSH and CDR2 LQKENI.

The chain combines TRBV25-1 with TRBJ2-7; 8 nucleotides agree with TRBD2. V lost 4 bases and J lost 0; bases outside the gene matches: 2. Germline loops: CDR1 MGHDK, CDR2 SYGVNS. The CDR3 is made up of 14 amino acids. Written as DNA, the CDR3 is TGTGCCAGCAGTGTAGCGGGAAGCTCCTACGAGCAGTACTTC. This translates into CASSVAGSSYEQYF.

A note on this clone: A far larger clone differs by one base, so this is likely a read error. This CDR3 is also generated by other DNA sequences in the sample. V is TRBV30 and J is TRBJ2-1; D tentatively reads TRBD1 or TRBD2 (6 bases each). CDR1 and CDR2 from the germline V gene are GTSNPN and SVGIG (reference sequence). The CDR3 extends over 13 amino acids. The CDR3 bases are TGCGCCTGGAGAACAGGGAGGTTGAATGAGCAGTTCTTC. This codes for CAWRTGRLNEQFF.

The genes are TRBV28 and TRBJ1-3; 9 bases match TRBD1. CDR1 and CDR2 (germline): MDHEN, SYDVKM. The J segment lost 8 bases and the V segment lost 0 bases, leaving 8 bases of the junction unmatched. This CDR3 has 16 amino acids. CDR3 in DNA: TGTGCCAGCAGTTTATGGGGCGGACAGGGGTTATACACCATATATTTT. Amino acids: CASSLWGGQGLYTIYF.

This clone was seen repeatedly, ten times or more. The chain uses TRBV7-9 and TRBJ1-1, with unresolved D. From germline, CDR1 is SEHNR and CDR2 FQNEAQ (reference sequence). The length of the CDR3 is 13 residues. With 7 bases removed from V and 1 base from J, the gap between germline ends came to 10 bases. The CDR3 coding sequence is TGTGCCAGCAAGAAGGGATCGAACACTGAAGCTTTCTTT. This translates into CASKKGSNTEAFF. Combining the CDR3 with reference TRBV7-9 and TRBJ1-1 gives the whole variable domain DTGVSQNPRHKITKRGQNVTFRCDPISEHNRLYWYRQTLGQGPEFLTYFQNEAQLEKSRLLSDRFSAERPKGSFSTLEIQRTEQGDSAMYLCASKKGSNTEAFFGQGTRLTVV.

The rearrangement uses TRBV7-9 and TRBJ1-1, with no clear D. V was shortened by 5 bases and J by 8 bases, with 15 bases between the two germline ends. Looked up from germline, CDR1 is SEHNR and CDR2 is FQNEAQ (reference sequence). This CDR3 has 13 residues. CDR3 sequence (DNA): TGTGCCAGCAGCGAGCAGACCCCAACCGAAGCTTTCTTT. Its protein product is CASSEQTPTEAFF.

The rearrangement uses TRBV18 and TRBJ1-1, with 10 bases that match TRBD1. The CDR3 contains 14 residues. The junction had 2 bases not matched to a gene; V was cut back by 4 bases and J by 3 bases. CDR1 is KGHSH and CDR2 is LQKENI in the germline V gene. Written as DNA, the CDR3 is TGTGCCAGCTCACTTGGGACAGGGGACACTGAAGCTTTCTTT. Translated, it gives CASSLGTGDTEAFF.

This clone was detected a few times. The chain uses TRBV9 and TRBJ2-4; 8 bases are a match to TRBD2. The germline CDR1 and CDR2 sequences are SGDLS and YYNGEE. With V trimmed by 4 bases and J by 8 bases, 11 bases remained unmatched. The CDR3 has 15 amino acids. Here the CDR3 reads CASSPTGGAGDIQYF. CDR3 coding DNA: TGTGCCAGCAGCCCCACGGGGGGGGCCGGGGACATTCAGTACTTC.

This clone was seen only a few times. A read error likely explains this, since a far larger clone differs by one base. The genes are TRBV11-2 and TRBJ1-5; the D is unclear. The germline V gene has CDR1 SGHAT and CDR2 FQNNGV. The CDR3 loop spans 13 amino acids. V was pared by 2 bases and J by 5 bases, with 7 bases between. DNA of the CDR3: TGTGCCAGCAGCTTACATGGGGATCAGCCCCAGCATTTT. Protein product: CASSLHGDQPQHF.

The chain links TRBV5-1 to TRBJ1-3; D unresolved. Trimming shortened V by 0 bases and J by 4 bases, and 5 bases separated the two germline ends. Germline V gives CDR1 SGHRS, CDR2 YFSETQ. The CDR3 extends over 13 amino acids. Written as DNA, the CDR3 is TGCGCCAGCAGCTTGGAAGCGGGAAACACCATATATTTT. Translated, it gives CASSLEAGNTIYF. Filled out from reference TRBV5-1 and TRBJ1-3, the complete variable domain reads KAGVTQTPRYLIKTRGQQVTLSCSPISGHRSVSWYQQTPGQGLQFLFEYFSETQRNKGNFPGRFSGRQFSNSRSEMNVSTLELGDSALYLCASSLEAGNTIYFGEGSWLTVV.